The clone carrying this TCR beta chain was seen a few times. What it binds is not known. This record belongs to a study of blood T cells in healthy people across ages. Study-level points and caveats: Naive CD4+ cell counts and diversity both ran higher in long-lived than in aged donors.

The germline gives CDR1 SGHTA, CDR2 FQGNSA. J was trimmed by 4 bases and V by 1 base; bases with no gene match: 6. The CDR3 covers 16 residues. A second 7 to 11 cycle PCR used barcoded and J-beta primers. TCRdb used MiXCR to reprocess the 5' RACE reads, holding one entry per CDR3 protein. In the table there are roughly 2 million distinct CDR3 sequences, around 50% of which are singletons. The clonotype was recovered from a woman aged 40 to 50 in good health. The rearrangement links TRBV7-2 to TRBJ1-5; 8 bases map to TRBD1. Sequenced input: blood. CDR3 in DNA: TGTGCCAGCAGCTTAGTAAGTCAGGGGGCGAATCAGCCCCAGCATTTT. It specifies CASSLVSQGANQPQHF. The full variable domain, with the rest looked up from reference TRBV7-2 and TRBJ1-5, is GAGVSQSPSNKVTEKGKDVELRCDPISGHTALYWYRQSLGQGLEFLIYFQGNSAPDKSGLPSDRFSAERTGGSVSTLTIQRTQQEDSAVYLCASSLVSQGANQPQHFGDGTRLSIL.